This TCR beta chain was recorded in a study of shared clonotypes between healthy human individuals. Details on this clone: Other DNA sequences in the sample encode the same CDR3.

Here immunoSEQ multiplex PCR was the method, and the copy in TCRdb shows in-frame clones only, minus some. Seen here are roughly 2.5 million clones, approximately 92% observed once, and the top ten hold about 0.13%. The donors were all Caucasian adults (living in Nashville, Tennessee). The V gene's germline CDR1 is SQVTM and CDR2 ANQGSEA. This CDR3 region has 14 residues. The ends were cut back, 4 bases at V and 1 base at J, with 8 bases in the middle. The sequence came from a man between 18 and 29 years old in good health. V is TRBV29-1 and J is TRBJ2-6; the D gene is possibly TRBD1 (5 bases). The specimen was naive CD4+ T cells sorted from blood. The subset here: CD45RA+ positively selected. In DNA form, the CDR3 reads TGCAGCGTTGGAGCAGGGTCTGGGGCCAACGTCCTGACTTTC. This translates into CSVGAGSGANVLTF.